The clone carrying this T cell receptor beta chain was seen a few times. Together with a sample-barcoded 5' primer, a J-beta primer mix was included in a second PCR lasting roughly 6 to 12 cycles. TCRdb passed the 5' RACE reads through MiXCR, listing each CDR3 protein once. The sample shows about 1.8 million distinct CDR3 sequences, about 49% of them seen only once. The sample is drawn from a study of blood T cells in healthy people across ages. The trim removed 3 bases at V and 4 bases at J, leaving 2 bases unmatched. From germline, CDR1 is SGHTA and CDR2 FQGNSA. This CDR3 is 15 amino acids long. The chain uses TRBV7-2 and TRBJ2-3; 12 nucleotides line up with TRBD2. The sequence came from a woman in her thirties or forties in good health. What was sequenced was blood. The CDR3 bases are TGTGCCAGCAGCTTTCTAGCGGGGGGGTCAGATACGCAGTATTTT. It specifies CASSFLAGGSDTQYF.